This paragraph reports one T cell receptor beta chain. Its antigen is still unknown. This sample is drawn from a study of OX40 agonist ivuxolimab in advanced cancers. Study in general: Cohort: about 82% men, mean age 60, aged about 20 to 80.

The protocol was immunoSEQ multiplex PCR, while the TCRdb copy is restricted to in-frame clones and leaves out a portion. The sample lists fewer than 90,000 clones, more than 80% occurring once. Study-wide results and caveats: With doses of 0.1-3.0 mg/kg, partial responders showed among the lowest clonal expansion.

The CDR3 is made up of 11 amino acids. Looked up from germline, CDR1 is MDHEN and CDR2 is SYDVKM. Deletions cut 3 bases from V and 9 bases from J, with 6 bases between. This sample comprised CD4+ or CD8+ T cells sorted from blood, obtained in a trial of the OX40 agonist ivuxolimab. The sequence came from an adult with an advanced solid tumor such as melanoma, head and neck, liver or kidney cancer. The V call is TRBV28, the J call TRBJ2-1; D unclear. CDR3 sequence reads: CASSFGFEQFF. CDR3 in DNA: TGTGCCAGCAGTTTCGGCTTTGAGCAGTTCTTC.